The next 23 T cell receptor beta chains were all read from a single sample in a study of T cells after yellow fever vaccination. TCRdb redid the calling of the 5' RACE reads with MiXCR, one entry per CDR3 protein. The sample has under 200,000 distinct CDR3 sequences; roughly 11% are singletons. Sequencing used CD8+ T cells sorted from PBMCs, obtained 15 days after the yellow fever booster vaccination. Receptor source: a man in his late teens or twenties who received the YFV17D yellow fever vaccine.

This chain links TRBV9 with TRBJ2-1; 10 nucleotides match TRBD1. CDR1 and CDR2 (germline): SGDLS, YYNGEE. Germline trimming cut 0 bases from V and 6 bases from J; bases unmatched to any gene: 9. This CDR3 comprises 17 residues. The DNA of the CDR3 is TGTGCCAGCAGCGTAGACCGGTGGGGACAGGGGTCCAATGAGCAGTTCTTC. Translation: CASSVDRWGQGSNEQFF.

The chain has TRBV7-9 and TRBJ1-1; D is unresolved. Germline CDR1 SEHNR, CDR2 FQNEAQ (reference sequence). This CDR3 is 12 amino acids long. The V gene lost 6 bases and the J gene lost 5 bases, with 10 bases spanning the gap. The CDR3 loop reads CASSGEETEAFF. As DNA, the CDR3 is TGTGCCAGCAGTGGAGAAGAGACTGAAGCTTTCTTT.

This clonotype was seen a few times. The V call is TRBV6-6, the J call TRBJ1-6, with TRBD1 identical over 9 bases. The CDR3 is 16 residues long. V lost 4 bases and J lost 4; bases outside the gene matches: 5. Per germline, CDR1 MNHNY and CDR2 SVGAGI (reference sequence). CDR3 sequence (DNA): TGTGCCAGCAGTTCCGCGACAGGGGGTTATAATTCACCCCTCCACTTT. Translating gives CASSSATGGYNSPLHF.

The V gene is TRBV6-2 or TRBV6-3, the J gene TRBJ2-1, with D possibly TRBD1 on 7 matching bases. This CDR3 is 17 amino acids long. V lost 0 bases and J lost 5, with 17 bases in between. The germline gives CDR1 MNHEY, CDR2 SVGEGT. CDR3 sequence (DNA): TGTGCCAGCAGTTACTCGAGAACAGGGGCGGGGAACAATGAGCAGTTCTTC. Its protein is CASSYSRTGAGNNEQFF.

There are many counts of this clonotype. The rearrangement uses TRBV6-2 or TRBV6-3 and TRBJ1-1; TRBD1 matches at 7 bases. The CDR3 covers 16 residues. J gave up 2 bases and V 6 bases, and 12 bases lay outside the gene matches. The V gene's germline CDR1 is MNHEY and CDR2 SVGEGT. CDR3 sequence: CASRSKQGRYNTEAFF. In DNA, the CDR3 is TGTGCCAGCAGATCCAAACAGGGGCGGTACAACACTGAAGCTTTCTTT.

This clonotype was found a few times. This chain connects TRBV11-2 to TRBJ1-4; weak D call: TRBD1 (5 bases). CDR3 size: 13 residues. The germline CDR1 and CDR2 sequences are SGHAT and FQNNGV. The V and J ends lost 1 base and 14 bases respectively, with 14 bases between them. The CDR3 nucleotides read TGTGCCAGCAGCTTAGGGCGGAGGGGACTCCTGTTTTTT. It encodes CASSLGRRGLLFF. Together with reference TRBV11-2 and TRBJ1-4, the CDR3 gives the full variable domain: EAGVAQSPRYKIIEKRQSVAFWCNPISGHATLYWYQQILGQGPKLLIQFQNNGVVDDSQLPKDRFSAERLKGVDSTLKIQPAKLEDSAVYLCASSLGRRGLLFFGSGTQLSVL.

In this sample, this clonotype turned up a few times. The rearrangement uses TRBV20-1 and TRBJ2-5; TRBD2 agrees at 11 bases. The CDR3 is 16 amino acids. Germline-derived CDR1 and CDR2 are DFQATT and SNEGSKA (reference sequence). J lost 5 bases, V lost 3 bases, and 11 bases had no gene match. The CDR3, as DNA: TGCAGTGCTAGGCCAACCGGGACTAGCGGTTCTGAGACCCAGTACTTC. This codes for CSARPTGTSGSETQYF.

In this sample, this clonotype turned up a few times. V usage is TRBV10-3 and J usage is TRBJ2-7; either TRBD1 or TRBD2 may fit D (5 bases each). This CDR3 has 12 amino acids. The germline CDR1 and CDR2 sequences are ENHRY and SYGVKD. Trimming left V 8 bases short and J 4 bases short, with 12 bases between. The CDR3 region has the DNA TGTGCCATCGGGGGTGGGGATTACGAGCAGTACGTC. Its protein product is CAIGGGDYEQYV.

The sample holds a few counts of this clonotype. The gene calls are TRBV15 and TRBJ1-2; 7 bases align to TRBD1. This CDR3 spans 18 amino acids. The V segment lost 0 bases and the J segment 0 bases; nucleotides outside the gene matches: 10. CDR1 is LNHNV and CDR2 is YYDKDF in the germline V gene (reference sequence). CDR3 in DNA: TGTGCCACCAGCAGAGATCGAGCCGGGACAGCTGCTAACTATGGCTACACCTTC. It specifies CATSRDRAGTAANYGYTF. The variable domain in full, with the rest retrieved from reference TRBV15 and TRBJ1-2, is DAMVIQNPRYQVTQFGKPVTLSCSQTLNHNVMYWYQQKSSQAPKLLFHYYDKDFNNEADTPDNFQSRRPNTSFCFLDIRSPGLGDTAMYLCATSRDRAGTAANYGYTFGSGTRLTVV.

The chain couples TRBV4-1 to TRBJ2-1; D is ambiguous. Germline CDR1 MGHRA, CDR2 YSYEKL. Trimming took 0 bases from V and 3 from J, leaving 9 bases between them. The CDR3 is made up of 15 amino acids. The CDR3 sequence is CASSQDSTGYNEQFF. The CDR3 DNA reads as TGCGCCAGCAGCCAAGATTCAACTGGCTACAATGAGCAGTTCTTC.

The chain carries TRBV29-1 and TRBJ2-1; D tentatively fits TRBD1 or TRBD2 (5 bases each). V lost 7 bases, J lost 0 bases, and 10 bases lay in between. The germline V gene encodes CDR1 SQVTM and CDR2 ANQGSEA. The CDR3 spans 13 residues. The CDR3 protein is CSGETASYNEQFF. DNA of the CDR3: TGCAGCGGGGAGACAGCCTCCTACAATGAGCAGTTCTTC.

The rearrangement uses TRBV11-2 and TRBJ2-1, with 8 bases aligning to TRBD2. The CDR3 is 14 residues long. J gave up 7 bases and V 6 bases, and 8 bases lay outside the gene matches. Germline V gene lookup returns CDR1 SGHAT and CDR2 FQNNGV. The CDR3 loop reads CASSRPTGGNEQFF. CDR3 nucleotide sequence: TGTGCCAGCAGTCGACCAACGGGAGGGAATGAGCAGTTCTTC.

The chain combines TRBV4-1 with TRBJ1-1; a possible D gene is TRBD1 (5 bases). V was trimmed by 0 bases and J by 3 bases, leaving 11 bases between them. Germline assignment: CDR1 MGHRA and CDR2 YSYEKL. The CDR3 is 15 amino acids. CDR3 residues: CASSQEGVGDTEAFF. CDR3 nucleotide sequence: TGCGCCAGCAGCCAAGAGGGGGTCGGGGACACTGAAGCTTTCTTT.

This clonotype was seen ten or more times. The rearrangement links TRBV9 to TRBJ2-1; a possible D gene is TRBD1 (5 bases). With 4 bases removed from V and 1 base from J, the gap between germline ends came to 9 bases. The CDR3 runs 14 residues. Germline V gene lookup returns CDR1 SGDLS and CDR2 YYNGEE. In DNA form, the CDR3 reads TGTGCCAGCAGCCTGACAGCATCCTACAATGAGCAGTTCTTC. Amino acids: CASSLTASYNEQFF.

This clonotype was counted between two and nine times. The V call is TRBV11-2, the J call TRBJ2-2; 8 positions agree with TRBD2. This CDR3 region has 14 residues. CDR1 SGHAT and CDR2 FQNNGV come from the germline V gene. V dropped 3 bases and J dropped 4; count of bases not matched to a gene: 1. The CDR3 is CASSFGTSTGELFF. The DNA of the CDR3 is TGTGCCAGCAGCTTCGGGACTAGCACCGGGGAGCTGTTTTTT.

The V and J genes are TRBV5-1 and TRBJ1-1; the match to TRBD1 covers 7 bases. This CDR3 region has 14 residues. Germline V gene data show CDR1 as SGHRS and CDR2 as YFSETQ. Unmatched junction bases numbered 3, after V lost 1 base and J lost 3 bases. CDR3 nucleotide sequence: TGCGCCAGCAGCTTGTATACAGGGGACACTGAAGCTTTCTTT. Its translation: CASSLYTGDTEAFF.

The V call is TRBV6-5, the J call TRBJ2-6; D may be TRBD1 (5 bases). CDR1 and CDR2 from the germline V gene are MNHEY and SVGAGI. The CDR3 is 16 residues long. V dropped 5 bases and J dropped 0 bases, with 11 bases sitting between them. The CDR3, as DNA: TGTGCCAGCAGTAAACAGGTTTACTCTGGGGCCAACGTCCTGACTTTC. Translated: CASSKQVYSGANVLTF.

V and J are TRBV4-1 and TRBJ2-3; D remains ambiguous. This CDR3 is 16 amino acids long. Germline V gene lookup returns CDR1 MGHRA and CDR2 YSYEKL. V shed 0 bases and J shed 0 bases, with 10 bases lying between them. This CDR3 reads CASSQEEFTSTDTQYF. The CDR3 coding sequence is TGCGCCAGCAGCCAAGAGGAGTTCACTAGCACAGATACGCAGTATTTT.

This clonotype was picked up many times. This chain joins TRBV9 and TRBJ2-1; 12 nucleotides align to TRBD2. Trimming took 4 bases from V and 2 from J; bases not matched to a gene: 4. Germline values: CDR1 SGDLS, CDR2 YYNGEE. The CDR3 contains 16 residues. CDR3 in amino acids: CASSPSGGATYNEQFF. CDR3 nucleotide sequence: TGTGCCAGCAGCCCTAGCGGGGGGGCCACCTACAATGAGCAGTTCTTC.

V gene TRBV4-3 combines with J gene TRBJ1-1; D gene uncertain. The V end lost 2 bases, the J end lost 2 bases, and 12 bases lay between the germline ends. The germline V gene encodes CDR1 LGHNA and CDR2 YSLEER. CDR3 length equals 15 residues. CDR3: CASSQHFPGNTEAFF. As DNA, the CDR3 is TGCGCCAGCAGCCAACATTTCCCGGGTAACACTGAAGCTTTCTTT.

This clonotype showed up just a few times. The chain joins TRBV7-2 to TRBJ2-3, with 7 bases fitting TRBD2. There are 15 residues in the CDR3. From germline, CDR1 is SGHTA and CDR2 FQGNSA. J gave up 2 bases and V 6 bases, and 8 bases lay outside the gene matches. CDR3 loop: CASRPSGAITDTQYF. DNA of the CDR3: TGTGCCAGCAGGCCCAGCGGGGCTATCACAGATACGCAGTATTTT.

The genes are TRBV20-1 and TRBJ1-2; TRBD1 is a possible D gene (6 bases). V lost 0 bases and J lost 4, with 24 bases in between. Germline assignment: CDR1 DFQATT and CDR2 SNEGSKA (reference sequence). The CDR3 is 18 amino acids. CDR3 DNA sequence: TGCAGTGCTAGAGATTATTCCACAGGGTTGCCCGGTGGCTATGGCTACACCTTC. As protein: CSARDYSTGLPGGYGYTF.

This clonotype occurred a few times. The chain employs TRBV15 and TRBJ2-1; 7 nucleotides match TRBD1. The CDR3 extends over 19 amino acids. Germline V gene lookup returns CDR1 LNHNV and CDR2 YYDKDF (reference sequence). V lost 1 base and J lost 1; bases outside the gene matches: 13. Written as DNA, the CDR3 is TGTGCCACCAGCAGAGGGGACAGACTGTCTGTGGGTTCCTACAATGAGCAGTTCTTC. Protein sequence: CATSRGDRLSVGSYNEQFF.